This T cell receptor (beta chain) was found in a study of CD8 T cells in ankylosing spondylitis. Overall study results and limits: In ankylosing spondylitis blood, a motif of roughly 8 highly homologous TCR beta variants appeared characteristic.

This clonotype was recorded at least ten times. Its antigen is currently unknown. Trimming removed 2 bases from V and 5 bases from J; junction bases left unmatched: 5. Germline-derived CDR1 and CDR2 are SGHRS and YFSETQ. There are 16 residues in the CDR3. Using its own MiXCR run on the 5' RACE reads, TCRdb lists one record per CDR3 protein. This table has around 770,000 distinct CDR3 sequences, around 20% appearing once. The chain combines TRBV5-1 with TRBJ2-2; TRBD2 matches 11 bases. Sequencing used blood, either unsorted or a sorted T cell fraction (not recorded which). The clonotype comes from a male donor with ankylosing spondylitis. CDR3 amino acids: CASSLTTSGKTGELFF. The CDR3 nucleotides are TGCGCCAGCAGCTTAACGACTAGCGGGAAGACCGGGGAGCTGTTTTTT.